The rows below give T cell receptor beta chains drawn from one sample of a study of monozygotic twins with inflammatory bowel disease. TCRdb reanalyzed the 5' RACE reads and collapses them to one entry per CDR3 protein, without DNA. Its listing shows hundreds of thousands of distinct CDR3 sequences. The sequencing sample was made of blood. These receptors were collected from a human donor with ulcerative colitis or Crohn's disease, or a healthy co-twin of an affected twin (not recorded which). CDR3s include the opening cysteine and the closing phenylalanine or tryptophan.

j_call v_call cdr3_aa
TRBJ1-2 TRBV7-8 CASSLVFGVGYTF
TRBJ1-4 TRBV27 CASSGPGAGEKLFF
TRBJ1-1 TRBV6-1 CASRDRGRSDAGMFTEAFF
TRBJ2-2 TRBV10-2 CASRLTGGATGELFF
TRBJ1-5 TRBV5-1 CASSIGVNSNQPQHF
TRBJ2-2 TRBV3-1 CASSQVLWTGELFF
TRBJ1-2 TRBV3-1 CASSKLTGVDRYTF
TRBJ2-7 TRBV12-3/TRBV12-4 CASKQAYEQYF
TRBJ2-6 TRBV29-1 CSVDLGGTGANVLTF
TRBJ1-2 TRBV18 CASSPPLGDGYTF
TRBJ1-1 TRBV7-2 CASSLTFDLNTEAFF
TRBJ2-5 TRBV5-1 CASSLAVGASETQYF
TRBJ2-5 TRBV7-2 CASSFPAGETQYF
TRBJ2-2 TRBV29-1 CSVVGLSTGELFF
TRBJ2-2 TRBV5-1 CASSTSRTNTGELFF
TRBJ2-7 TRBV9 CASSVALDYEQYF
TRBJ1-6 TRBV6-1 CASSEAHGGTYSYNSPLHF
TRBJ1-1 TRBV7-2 CAGTELNTEAFF
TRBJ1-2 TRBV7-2 CASSATGTGLSNYGYTF
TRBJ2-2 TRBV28 CALQGDHGELFF
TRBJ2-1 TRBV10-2 CASTQRPSGSLNNEQFF
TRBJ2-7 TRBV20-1 CSALVGSYEQYF
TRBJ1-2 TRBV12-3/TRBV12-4 CASSSLGCGYTF
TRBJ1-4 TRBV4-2 CASSQGQVVNEKLFF
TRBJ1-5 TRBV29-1 CSVETGRTDQPQHF
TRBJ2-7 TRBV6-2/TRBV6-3 CASPPKAGNEQYF
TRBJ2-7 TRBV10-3 CAISRKTGTGVGEQYF
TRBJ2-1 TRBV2 CASSEATGSYNEQFF